This TCR beta chain was sequenced during a study of OX40 agonist ivuxolimab in advanced cancers. Profiling relied on immunoSEQ multiplex PCR, and the TCRdb table lists in-frame clones only, not all of them. The sample consists of tens of thousands of clones, approximately 80% of them appearing once. V dropped 4 bases and J dropped 0 bases, with 13 bases sitting between them. The CDR3 loop spans 16 amino acids. Germline loops: CDR1 SGHDT, CDR2 YYEEEE. Sequencing was performed on CD4+ or CD8+ T cells sorted from blood, taken in a trial of the OX40 agonist ivuxolimab. The chain is built from TRBV5-6 and TRBJ1-4, with D perhaps TRBD1 (6 bases). The receptor was derived from an adult with an advanced solid tumor such as melanoma, head and neck, liver or kidney cancer. The CDR3 spells CASSITGGPTNEKLFF. In DNA form, the CDR3 reads TGTGCCAGCAGCATCACCGGGGGCCCAACTAATGAAAAACTGTTTTTT.